The 11 T cell receptor beta chains reported below all come from one sample, sequenced in a study of regulatory T cells in long-lasting Graves disease. Library construction for TCR beta used iRepertoire HTBI primers and Arm-PCR of CDR3 regions. TCRdb processed the multiplex PCR reads anew with MiXCR; each CDR3 protein has one entry. The sample consists of around 330,000 distinct CDR3 sequences, more than 15% of them appearing once. Time point in this sample: newly diagnosed GD, antithyroid drugs for less than 3 months. The authors made the TCR library using RNA they extracted from PBMCs. The sequences come from peripheral blood mononuclear cells (PBMCs), collected at new diagnosis, from a patient treated with antithyroid drugs. These receptors all come from a female donor with Graves disease.

The chain recombines TRBV11-1 with TRBJ1-1; D call uncertain. V was clipped by 3 bases and J by 7 bases, with 9 bases between them. CDR3 length: 12 residues. CDR1 is SGHAT and CDR2 is FQDESV in the germline V gene (reference sequence). The CDR3, as DNA: TGTGCCAGCAGCTTGAGGACGGTTGAAGCTTTCTTT. Translated: CASSLRTVEAFF.

This clonotype was picked up many times. The rearrangement joins TRBV6-2 or TRBV6-3 to TRBJ2-3; no firm D call. The germline gives CDR1 MNHEY, CDR2 SVGEGT. V lost 5 bases, J lost 5 bases, and 11 bases lay in between. The CDR3 sequence is 13 residues long. In DNA form, the CDR3 reads TGTGCCAGCAGTAAACTAATGAGAGATACGCAGTATTTT. Encoded protein: CASSKLMRDTQYF.

This clonotype was seen at least ten times. The genes are TRBV10-3 and TRBJ2-7, with TRBD1 identical over 7 bases. V shed 5 bases and J 5 bases; nucleotides not matched to a gene: 15. CDR1 is ENHRY and CDR2 is SYGVKD in the germline V gene. This CDR3 has 16 residues. CDR3 sequence reads: CAISPRRGRDSDEQYF. Written as DNA, the CDR3 is TGTGCCATCAGTCCCCGAAGGGGCCGGGACAGCGACGAGCAGTACTTC.

V gene TRBV19 combines with J gene TRBJ2-7; D ambiguous. Trimming left V 0 bases short and J 1 base short, with 7 bases between. Germline CDR1 and CDR2: LNHDA and SQIVND (reference sequence). The CDR3 has 14 residues. The CDR3 coding sequence is TGTGCCAGTAGTATAGATTGGGTGTCCTACGAGCAGTACTTC. As protein: CASSIDWVSYEQYF.

Notes on this clonotype: With a far larger clone one base away, a read error is the likely cause. The genes are TRBV12-3 or TRBV12-4 and TRBJ1-2; D unresolved. Between the trimmed V and J ends, which lost 8 bases and 4 bases, there was a span of 17 bases. CDR3 length equals 14 residues. The CDR3 is CASPPTEWGYGYTF. CDR3 DNA: TGTGCCAGCCCACCAACTGAATGGGGCTATGGCTACACCTTC.

With regard to this clonotype: A read error may be the cause here, since a much bigger clone is one base away. The chain couples TRBV6-2 or TRBV6-3 to TRBJ1-2, with 12 bases matching TRBD1. CDR1 MNHEY and CDR2 SVGEGT come from the germline V gene. V trimming: 5 bases; J trimming: 8 bases; junction bases outside the gene matches: 9. CDR3 length: 15 amino acids. CDR3 region: CASSALGTGGRGYTF. The DNA of the CDR3 is TGTGCCAGCAGTGCTCTCGGGACAGGGGGCAGAGGCTACACCTTC.

The chain links TRBV11-1 to TRBJ2-1; D not resolved. Trimming took off 5 bases at V and 4 bases at J, with 18 bases between the two ends. Germline-derived CDR1 and CDR2 are SGHAT and FQDESV (reference sequence). The CDR3 loop spans 16 amino acids. The CDR3 loop reads CASSPRPLQKYNEQFF. The CDR3 coding sequence is TGTGCCAGCAGCCCAAGGCCACTCCAGAAGTACAATGAGCAGTTCTTC.

This clonotype was counted ten times or more. The rearrangement joins TRBV29-1 to TRBJ2-3; D might be TRBD1 or TRBD2, each matching 8 bases. Germline values: CDR1 SQVTM, CDR2 ANQGSEA. V was trimmed by 4 bases and J by 3 bases, leaving 17 bases between them. CDR3 length: 15 amino acids. The CDR3 spells CSVGAGGGRTDTQYF. Written as DNA, the CDR3 is TGCAGCGTTGGGGCAGGGGGCGGGAGGACAGATACGCAGTATTTT.

Many counts were recorded for this clonotype. This chain joins TRBV19 and TRBJ2-3, with a weak D call TRBD1 (5 bases). Trimming cost V 7 bases and J 3 bases, with 17 bases left between them. The CDR3 consists of 15 residues. Germline V gene lookup returns CDR1 LNHDA and CDR2 SQIVND (reference sequence). CDR3 loop: CASTHPGIKTDTQYF. The CDR3 DNA is TGTGCCAGTACCCATCCAGGGATCAAGACAGATACGCAGTATTTT.

The chain has TRBV7-3 and TRBJ2-7; 10 bases are shared with TRBD2. The length of the CDR3 is 16 residues. V lost 6 bases to trimming and J lost 6 bases; unmatched junction nucleotides: 14. In germline, CDR1 is SGHTA, CDR2 FQGTGA. CDR3 amino acids: CASSWGGLAGVFEQYF. DNA of the CDR3: TGTGCCAGCAGTTGGGGGGGGCTAGCGGGAGTGTTCGAGCAGTACTTC.

This clonotype was recorded at least ten times. The chain combines TRBV27 with TRBJ1-5; D is undetermined. The CDR3 is 13 amino acids. Germline CDR1 is MNHEY and CDR2 is SMNVEV (reference sequence). Trimming left V 3 bases short and J 5 bases short, with 8 bases between. CDR3 sequence (DNA): TGTGCCAGCAGTTTGGTACGGGATCAGCCCCAGCATTTT. As protein: CASSLVRDQPQHF.